One sample yielded the 24 T cell receptor beta chains listed below, sequenced in a study of STAT5B mutations in CD4+ large granular lymphocyte leukemia. The repertoire was sequenced with immunoSEQ multiplex PCR; TCRdb's copy has only in-frame clones and lacks some. This table has tens of thousands of clones, roughly 84% appearing once. Sequencing used CD4+ T cells from blood buffy coats. Receptors originate from a human donor in good health.

V and J are TRBV29-1 and TRBJ2-2; 10 bases agree with TRBD1. Germline values: CDR1 SQVTM, CDR2 ANQGSEA. The CDR3 contains 13 residues. Trimming at V came to 7 bases and at J to 6 bases, leaving 5 bases not matched to a gene. For the CDR3, the DNA is TGCAGCGCCGGACAGGGGGAGGCCGGGGAGCTGTTTTTT. It is translated as CSAGQGEAGELFF.

This chain uses TRBV6-5 with TRBJ1-2, with D perhaps matching TRBD1 (5 bases). Germline assignment: CDR1 MNHEY and CDR2 SVGAGI. V was cut by 6 bases and J by 0 bases, with 11 bases left in between. The CDR3 spans 14 residues. The CDR3 is CASRGQAANYGYTF. DNA of the CDR3: TGTGCCAGCAGGGGGCAGGCAGCTAACTATGGCTACACCTTC.

The chain employs TRBV7-2 and TRBJ1-4, with D tentatively TRBD1 (6 bases). Germline assignment: CDR1 SGHTA and CDR2 FQGNSA. Trimming pared 4 bases from V and 5 bases from J, leaving 11 bases between. The length of the CDR3 is 14 residues. The CDR3 nucleotides read TGTGCCAGCAGCTCCATAGGGGGGAATGAAAAACTGTTTTTT. Protein product: CASSSIGGNEKLFF.

The CDR3 sequence is CASSLPGLGSGANVLTF. CDR3 nucleotide sequence: TGTGCCAGCAGCTTACCAGGGTTAGGCTCTGGGGCCAACGTCCTGACTTTC. The chain carries TRBV7-9 and TRBJ2-6, with D possibly matching TRBD1 (5 bases). Trimming took off 2 bases at V and 0 bases at J, with 11 bases between the two ends. From germline, CDR1 is SEHNR and CDR2 FQNEAQ (reference sequence). The CDR3 runs to 17 residues.

This clone appeared once. The chain is built from TRBV7-2 and TRBJ1-2; a weak D match, TRBD1 (5 bases). V was pared by 1 base and J by 4 bases, with 10 bases between. In germline, CDR1 is SGHTA, CDR2 FQGNSA. The CDR3 is 14 amino acids. CDR3: CASSLDRTIYGYTF. The CDR3 bases are TGTGCCAGCAGCTTAGACAGGACCATCTATGGCTACACCTTC.

The chain couples TRBV25-1 to TRBJ2-3; 9 nucleotides agree with TRBD2. Germline values: CDR1 MGHDK, CDR2 SYGVNS. The CDR3 runs 16 residues. J gave up 6 bases and V 3 bases, and 10 bases lay outside the gene matches. The CDR3 DNA is TGTGCCAGCAGTGATCCCCCAGCGGGGGGCGTCGATACGCAGTATTTT. This sequence encodes CASSDPPAGGVDTQYF.

This clone was seen just once. The CDR3 DNA is TGTGCCAGCTCACCACCGGCGGGGGGCGTTGAAAAACTGTTTTTT. This translates into CASSPPAGGVEKLFF. The rearrangement uses TRBV18 and TRBJ1-4, with D maybe TRBD1 (6 bases). The length of the CDR3 is 15 residues. V gave up 0 bases and J gave up 7 bases, with 12 bases separating them. The germline gives CDR1 KGHSH, CDR2 LQKENI.

The chain combines TRBV5-1 with TRBJ1-6; a possible D gene is TRBD1 (6 bases). The CDR3 has 16 amino acids. Trimming shortened V by 0 bases and J by 6 bases, and 13 bases separated the two germline ends. The germline V gene has CDR1 SGHRS and CDR2 YFSETQ. In nucleotides, the CDR3 is TGCGCCAGCAGCTTGGAGGGGGAACCCTTTAATTCACCCCTCCACTTT. Its protein is CASSLEGEPFNSPLHF.

V gene TRBV21-1 combines with J gene TRBJ1-2. TRBV21-1 is listed as a pseudogene. This CDR3 spans 13 amino acids. The DNA of the CDR3 is TGTGCCAGCAGCACATCTGGGGTGTATGGCTACACCTTC. Its protein is CASSTSGVYGYTF.

Only a few counts were recorded for this clone. The chain carries TRBV5-1 and TRBJ1-1; D is undetermined. This CDR3 is built from 13 residues. Germline V gives CDR1 SGHRS, CDR2 YFSETQ. The V gene lost 4 bases and the J gene lost 4 bases, with 11 bases spanning the gap. CDR3: CASSPHSSTEAFF. The CDR3 coding sequence is TGCGCCAGCAGCCCCCACAGTAGCACTGAAGCTTTCTTT.

The chain couples TRBV6-1 to TRBJ1-4; D is unclear. This CDR3 comprises 15 residues. Trimming stripped 1 base from V and 2 bases from J, with 8 bases between. From germline, CDR1 is MNHNS and CDR2 SASEGT. The CDR3 loop reads CASSEGSATNEKLFF. The CDR3 DNA is TGTGCCAGCAGTGAAGGGTCCGCGACTAATGAAAAACTGTTTTTT.

The chain links TRBV5-4 to TRBJ2-7, with TRBD2 as a possible D gene (6 bases). CDR1 is SGHNT and CDR2 is YYREEE in the germline V gene (reference sequence). Trimming shortened V by 4 bases and J by 1 base, and 9 bases separated the two germline ends. The CDR3 contains 13 residues. CDR3 nucleotides: TGTGCCAGCAGCCTGCGGGGTTCCTACGAGCAGTACTTC. It translates to CASSLRGSYEQYF.

A note on this clone: The junction departs from the called germline gene at one end, perhaps through a read error. V and J are TRBV7-9 and TRBJ2-5, with D perhaps matching TRBD2 (6 bases). Germline V CDR1 and CDR2: SEHNR, FQNEAQ (reference sequence). The length of the CDR3 is 15 residues. This CDR3 is CASSLAAGFGETQYF. CDR3 DNA: TGTGCCAGCAGCCTAGCCGCGGGGTTTGGGGAGACCCAGTACTTC.

This clone was observed a single time. The rearrangement links TRBV11-2 to TRBJ2-1; a possible D gene is TRBD2 (5 bases). Trimming took off 5 bases at V and 0 bases at J, with 14 bases between the two ends. CDR1 is SGHAT, CDR2 FQNNGV, per germline. CDR3 size: 16 residues. The CDR3 nucleotides are TGTGCCAGCAGCCGGTACGGGGTCCTCTCCTACAATGAGCAGTTCTTC. As protein: CASSRYGVLSYNEQFF.

This sequence joins TRBV4-3 and TRBJ2-5; 8 nucleotides match TRBD1. Trimming at V came to 2 bases and at J to 5 bases, leaving 1 base not matched to a gene. Looked up from germline, CDR1 is LGHNA and CDR2 is YSLEER. The CDR3 is 13 residues long. CDR3 sequence reads: CASSQNRGETQYF. The CDR3 region has the DNA TGCGCCAGCAGCCAAAACAGGGGGGAGACCCAGTACTTC.

The rearrangement links TRBV5-5 to TRBJ2-2; unclear D gene. The CDR3 runs to 13 residues. V lost 0 bases, J lost 6 bases, and 6 bases lay in between. Germline CDR1 SGHKS, CDR2 YYEKEE (reference sequence). DNA for the CDR3: TGTGCCAGCAGCTTGGTTAATTCCGGGGAGCTGTTTTTT. Its translation: CASSLVNSGELFF. Filled out from reference TRBV5-5 and TRBJ2-2, the complete variable domain reads DAGVTQSPTHLIKTRGQQVTLRCSPISGHKSVSWYQQVLGQGPQFIFQYYEKEERGRGNFPDRFSARQFPNYSSELNVNALLLGDSALYLCASSLVNSGELFFGEGSRLTVL.

This rearrangement joins TRBV5-4 to TRBJ2-1; 8 nucleotides line up with TRBD2. CDR3 length: 11 residues. From germline, CDR1 is SGHNT and CDR2 YYREEE (reference sequence). With 6 bases clipped from V and 14 bases from J, the junction kept 7 bases outside the gene matches. In DNA form, the CDR3 reads TGTGCCAGCAACGGGGGGGGAGGTGAGTTCTTC. Its protein is CASNGGGGEFF.

This clone is a singleton in its sample. For the CDR3, the DNA is TGTGCCACACTACGGGGGTACCCCTACAATGAGCAGTTCTTC. It specifies CATLRGYPYNEQFF. The V and J genes are TRBV19 and TRBJ2-1, with D perhaps matching TRBD2 (6 bases). The CDR3 has 14 residues. V lost 10 bases, J lost 2 bases, and 15 bases lay in between. Germline CDR1 is LNHDA and CDR2 is SQIVND (reference sequence). Supplemented by reference TRBV19 and TRBJ2-1, the full variable domain reads DGGITQSPKYLFRKEGQNVTLSCEQNLNHDAMYWYRQDPGQGLRLIYYSQIVNDFQKGDIAEGYSVSREKKESFPLTVTSAQKNPTAFYLCATLRGYPYNEQFFGPGTRLTVL.

This clone has just one count. V gene TRBV7-2 combines with J gene TRBJ2-3; D is undetermined. Germline V gene sequence: CDR1 SGHTA, CDR2 FQGNSA. The length of the CDR3 is 14 residues. With 5 bases removed from V and 2 bases from J, the gap between germline ends came to 11 bases. DNA for the CDR3: TGTGCCAGCAGCACCACCGGGCTCACAGATACGCAGTATTTT. Protein product: CASSTTGLTDTQYF.

The chain uses TRBV28 and TRBJ2-3; 10 nucleotides agree with TRBD2. The V segment lost 2 bases and the J segment 4 bases; nucleotides outside the gene matches: 12. The germline V gene encodes CDR1 MDHEN and CDR2 SYDVKM. The length of the CDR3 is 18 residues. The CDR3 here is CASSLALAGVPRADTQYF. As DNA, the CDR3 is TGTGCCAGCAGTTTAGCCCTAGCGGGGGTTCCTCGGGCAGATACGCAGTATTTT.

This sequence joins TRBV5-5 and TRBJ2-5, with TRBD1 matching over 7 bases. CDR1 is SGHKS and CDR2 is YYEKEE in the germline V gene (reference sequence). This CDR3 spans 16 amino acids. V gave up 3 bases and J gave up 3 bases; unmatched junction bases: 11. In DNA, the CDR3 is TGTGCCAGCAGCTGGCGGCAGCAGGGACAGAAAGAGACCCAGTACTTC. Translation: CASSWRQQGQKETQYF.

J is TRBJ1-1 and V is TRBV7-2; TRBD1 is a possible D gene (6 bases). This CDR3 has 14 amino acids. Germline lookup yields CDR1 SGHTA and CDR2 FQGNSA. Trimming cost V 2 bases and J 7 bases, with 14 bases left between them. CDR3 region: CASSLTGITDEAFF. For the CDR3, the DNA is TGTGCCAGCAGCTTAACAGGGATTACAGATGAAGCTTTCTTT.

The chain has TRBV11-3 and TRBJ2-7; D is uncertain. Trimming removed 1 base from V and 2 bases from J, with 6 bases in between. The CDR3 spans 13 residues. Per germline, CDR1 SGHNT and CDR2 YENEEA. The CDR3 DNA sequence: TGTGCCAGCAGCTTAGGGGTTCCCTACGAGCAGTACTTC. Protein sequence: CASSLGVPYEQYF.

The chain carries TRBV16 and TRBJ2-3; no clear D. Germline assignment: CDR1 KGHSY and CDR2 FQNENV. This CDR3 is 15 amino acids long. The V end lost 4 bases, the J end lost 0 bases, and 11 bases lay between the germline ends. The CDR3 DNA reads TGTGCCAGCAGCCTAAAGACATTTAGCACAGATACGCAGTATTTT. Translation: CASSLKTFSTDTQYF.